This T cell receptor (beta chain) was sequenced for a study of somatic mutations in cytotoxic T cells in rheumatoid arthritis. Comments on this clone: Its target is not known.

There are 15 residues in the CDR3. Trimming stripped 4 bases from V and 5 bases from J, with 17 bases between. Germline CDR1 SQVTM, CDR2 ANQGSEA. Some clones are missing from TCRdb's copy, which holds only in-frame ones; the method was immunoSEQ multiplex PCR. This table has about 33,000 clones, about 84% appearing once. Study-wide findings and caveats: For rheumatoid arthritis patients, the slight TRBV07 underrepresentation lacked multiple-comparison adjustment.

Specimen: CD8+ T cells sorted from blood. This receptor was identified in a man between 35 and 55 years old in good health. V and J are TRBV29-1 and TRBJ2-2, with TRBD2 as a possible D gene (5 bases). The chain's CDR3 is CSVAGGERGTGELFF. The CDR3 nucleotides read TGCAGCGTTGCCGGTGGGGAGAGAGGGACCGGGGAGCTGTTTTTT.